Listed below are T cell receptor beta chains from one sample, sequenced in a study of beta chain features in type 1 diabetes. Some clones are missing from TCRdb's copy, which holds only in-frame ones; the method was immunoSEQ multiplex PCR. The sample has around 300,000 clones, 11% seen once. The sample taken for sequencing was naive CD4+ T cells from blood. The source is a woman aged 25 to 39 in good health. Both conserved end residues are part of each CDR3. The D gene is left open where the match is weak. Clone size is given for some rows only: seen once, a few or many times, or a class if the clone is expanded.

V gene	clone size	J gene	D gene	CDR3 DNA	CDR3 protein
TRBV30	.	TRBJ2-2	.	TGTGCCTGGAGTGTAAGTAGACTCAAGAACACCGGGGAGCTGTTTTTT	CAWSVSRLKNTGELFF
TRBV4-3	many	TRBJ2-2	TRBD1	TGCGCCAGCAGCCCCTCGGGGACAGCGAACACCGGGGAGCTGTTTTTT	CASSPSGTANTGELFF
TRBV2	few	TRBJ2-1	TRBD2	TGTGCCAGCTCGACTAGCGGGAACTTCAATGAGCAGTTCTTC	CASSTSGNFNEQFF
TRBV5-1	few	TRBJ2-1	TRBD1	TGCGCCAGCAGCTTGGGAGGACAGGGGGTTAGTGAGCAGTTCTTC	CASSLGGQGVSEQFF
TRBV28	.	TRBJ1-5	TRBD1	TGTGCCAGCAGTTCGGGACAGGGGGATCAGCCCCAGCATTTT	CASSSGQGDQPQHF
TRBV27	few	TRBJ2-7	.	TGTGCCAGCAGTTCTGGGAGCTCCTACGAGCAGTACTTC	CASSSGSSYEQYF
TRBV30	.	TRBJ1-5	.	TGTGCCTGGGGACAGCGCCTCAATCAGCCCCAGCATTTT	CAWGQRLNQPQHF
TRBV7-3	.	TRBJ2-5	TRBD1	TGTGCCAGCAGCGCCCCTGGGACAGCCGAGACCCAGTACTTC	CASSAPGTAETQYF
TRBV14	many	TRBJ2-1	.	TGTGCCAGCAGCCACCGAGCGCACAATGAGCAGTTCTTC	CASSHRAHNEQFF
TRBV7-2	.	TRBJ1-2	TRBD1	TGTGCCAGCAGCTTTGGGACAGCCGCGCCCTATGGCTACACCTTC	CASSFGTAAPYGYTF
TRBV9	few	TRBJ2-3	TRBD2	TGTGCCAGCACTAGCGGGAGCAGGTCAGATACGCAGTATTTT	CASTSGSRSDTQYF
TRBV29-1	few	TRBJ2-7	.	TGCAGCGTTGACGGGCAGGGGTCCCACGAGCAGTACTTC	CSVDGQGSHEQYF
TRBV15	.	TRBJ2-2	TRBD1	TGTGCCACCAGCAACCGGTTGACAGGGAGGAACACCGGGGAGCTGTTTTTT	CATSNRLTGRNTGELFF
TRBV28	.	TRBJ2-7	.	TGTGCCAGCAGCCCCGCGGGGAGGTCCTACGAGCAGTACTTC	CASSPAGRSYEQYF
TRBV6-6	.	TRBJ2-5	TRBD2	TGTGCCAGCAGTCAGCCCAGCGGGAACGGGGAGACCCAGTACTTC	CASSQPSGNGETQYF
TRBV19	few	TRBJ1-5	.	TGTGCCAGTAGTATTTTTAGTCAGCCCCAGCATTTT	CASSIFSQPQHF
TRBV5-1	.	TRBJ2-1	TRBD1	TGCGCCAGCAGACCGGGACAGAGTGACAATGAGCAGTTCTTC	CASRPGQSDNEQFF
TRBV11-2	few	TRBJ2-3	.	TGTGCCAGCAGTGATGGGGAGACACTTACGTCTAGCACAGATACGCAGTATTTT	CASSDGETLTSSTDTQYF
TRBV18	.	TRBJ1-1	TRBD1	TGTGCCAGCTCTTCCGGGACAGGGTATGAAGCTTTCTTT	CASSSGTGYEAFF
TRBV28	few	TRBJ2-1	TRBD1	TGTGCCAGCAACGTAGGACAGGGTGGTGGCAATGAGCAGTTCTTC	CASNVGQGGGNEQFF
TRBV25-1	few	TRBJ2-6	.	TGTGCCAGCAGTGAAGGACACACCTCTGGGGCCAACGTCCTGACTTTC	CASSEGHTSGANVLTF
TRBV7-3	.	TRBJ2-3	TRBD1	TGTGCCAGCAGCAAGACCGGGACAGGCCTAACAGATACGCAGTATTTT	CASSKTGTGLTDTQYF
TRBV7-2	few	TRBJ2-1	TRBD2	TGTGCCAGCAAGGGACTAGCGGGAGCCAATGAGCAGTTCTTC	CASKGLAGANEQFF
TRBV28	.	TRBJ2-7	TRBD2	TGTGCTACCGGGAGGGAGACCTACGAGCAGTACTTC	CATGRETYEQYF
TRBV11-3	.	TRBJ2-2	TRBD1	TGTGCCAGCAGCTTAGGCGGACAGGGTAACACCGGGGAGCTGTTTTTT	CASSLGGQGNTGELFF
TRBV6-5	.	TRBJ1-5	.	TGTGCCAGCAGTTCCCCGGGTCGCAATCAGCCCCAGCATTTT	CASSSPGRNQPQHF
TRBV29-1	few	TRBJ1-1	TRBD1	TGCAGCGTCGGACAGGCAGTGAACACTGAAGCTTTCTTT	CSVGQAVNTEAFF
TRBV5-4	few	TRBJ2-3	TRBD1	TGTGCCAGCAGCTTCGGGACAGAAACAGATACGCAGTATTTT	CASSFGTETDTQYF
TRBV9	.	TRBJ2-3	TRBD2	TGTGCCAGCAGCGTAGAGGAGGGACTACACACAGATACGCAGTATTTT	CASSVEEGLHTDTQYF
TRBV27	.	TRBJ1-4	.	TGTGCCAGCAGACCGGGAGCGTTGAATGAAAAACTGTTTTTT	CASRPGALNEKLFF
TRBV7-3	few	TRBJ2-1	TRBD2	TGTGCCAGCAGAAGATCTAGCGGTTCCTACAATGAGCAGTTCTTC	CASRRSSGSYNEQFF
TRBV18	few	TRBJ1-1	TRBD1	TGTGCCAGCTCACCACCGTTTGGGACAGGGGTCACTGAAGCTTTCTTT	CASSPPFGTGVTEAFF
TRBV19	few	TRBJ2-7	TRBD2	TGTGCCAGTAGTTTCCCGGGAGGTTACTACGAGCAGTACTTC	CASSFPGGYYEQYF
TRBV7-2	.	TRBJ2-7	TRBD2	TGTGCCAGCAGCTTAGAACAGGGAATACCGTCGAGCGGGAGATACGAGCAGTACTTC	CASSLEQGIPSSGRYEQYF
TRBV9	.	TRBJ2-5	.	TGTGCCAGCAGCCCTGGGACTCCGACGGAGACCCAGTACTTC	CASSPGTPTETQYF
TRBV29-1	many	TRBJ2-2	.	TGCAGCGCCCAGTGGGGGCGGAAGATGTTTTTT	CSAQWGRKMFF
TRBV6-1	.	TRBJ2-3	TRBD2	TGTGCCAGCGGGACTAGCGGTGGAGATACGCAGTATTTT	CASGTSGGDTQYF
TRBV5-1	few	TRBJ1-3	.	TGCGCCAGCAGCCCCACAGGGATCTCTGGAAACACCATATATTTT	CASSPTGISGNTIYF
TRBV21-1	.	TRBJ1-2	.	TGTGCCAGCAGCCTTTACGCCGGCCAGGACAGACAAGGCTACACCTTC	CASSLYAGQDRQGYTF
TRBV28	.	TRBJ1-2	TRBD1	TGTGCCAGCAGTTTCTCCTATCAGGGGGTACATGGCTACACCTTC	CASSFSYQGVHGYTF
TRBV11-2	.	TRBJ2-2	.	TGTGCCAGCAGCTTAATAGACACCGGGGAGCTGTTTTTT	CASSLIDTGELFF
TRBV7-9	.	TRBJ1-1	TRBD1	TGTGCCAGCAGCACAGGGACAGGGGAAGCTTTCTTT	CASSTGTGEAFF
TRBV5-1	.	TRBJ2-7	TRBD1	TGCGCCAGCAGCTTGGATGGACAGGGTACCTACGAGCAGTACTTC	CASSLDGQGTYEQYF
TRBV7-2	few	TRBJ2-5	TRBD2	TGTGCCAGCAGCTCTCGGACTAGCGGGAGCATCAAGACCCAGTACTTC	CASSSRTSGSIKTQYF
TRBV4-3	few	TRBJ2-2	.	TGCGCCAGCAGCCAACATTCCGGGGATGGCACCGGGGAGCTGTTTTTT	CASSQHSGDGTGELFF
TRBV7-8	few	TRBJ2-5	TRBD2	TGTGCCAGCAGCGTAGGGACTAGCGGGATAGAGACCCAGTACTTC	CASSVGTSGIETQYF
TRBV7-9	.	TRBJ2-1	TRBD1	TGTGCCAGCAGCCTCACAGGGGGCGGGAACAATGAGCAGTTCTTC	CASSLTGGGNNEQFF
TRBV30	.	TRBJ2-1	TRBD2	TGTGCCTGGAGTCCTATGACTAGCGGGAGCTACAATGAGCAGTTCTTC	CAWSPMTSGSYNEQFF
TRBV2	few	TRBJ2-1	.	TGTGCCAGCAGTGGGCTCAATGAGCAGTTCTTC	CASSGLNEQFF
TRBV7-8	.	TRBJ2-7	TRBD1	TGTGCCAGCAGCTTAGTCCAGGGGGTCTACGAGCAGTACTTC	CASSLVQGVYEQYF
TRBV11-3	few	TRBJ2-1	TRBD2	TGTGCCAGCAGCTTGGAGGCGGGAGTTAGTAGTGAGCAGTTCTTC	CASSLEAGVSSEQFF
TRBV7-3	.	TRBJ2-1	TRBD2	TGTGCCAGCAGCTCAAAGGGTGCTAGCGGGATCTATGAGCAGTTCTTC	CASSSKGASGIYEQFF
TRBV19	few	TRBJ2-2	TRBD2	TGTGCCAGTAGTACGACTAGCGCCCGCGGGGCTGGGGAGCTGTTTTTT	CASSTTSARGAGELFF
TRBV20-1	.	TRBJ1-2	.	TGCAGTGCTACCAGGGACAATGGCTACACCTTC	CSATRDNGYTF
TRBV19	.	TRBJ1-5	TRBD1	TGTGCCAGTAGTATTCGTACAGGGGGGCAGCCCCAGCATTTT	CASSIRTGGQPQHF